The clone carrying this T cell receptor (beta chain) was recorded at least ten times. The antigen is unknown. The data originate from a study of human T cells and chemical hapten exposure. On the study more broadly: Small volume differences among pooled libraries mainly caused per-sample TCR yield variation.

V dropped 5 bases and J dropped 4; count of bases not matched to a gene: 11. This CDR3 is built from 16 residues. The germline V gene has CDR1 SEHNR and CDR2 FQNEAQ (reference sequence). Library construction involved attaching unique molecular identifiers to individual cDNA molecules, which allowed quantitative, reproducible TCR counting. TCRdb passed the RACE reads through MiXCR, listing each CDR3 protein once. The table records approximately 87,000 distinct CDR3 sequences, more than 9.5% of them present only once. Specified time point: patch test 2, 6 weeks after DPC sensitization. The treatment here: therapeutic diphenylcyclopropenone sensitization with weekly scalp DPC. Overall study findings and caveats: TCRs above 1 in 1000 frequency did not change with DPC sensitization.

The chain carries TRBV7-9 and TRBJ2-3, with 8 bases fitting TRBD2. The source was whole blood, collected in connection with sensitization to the hapten diphenylcyclopropenone (DPC). This clonotype originated in a woman between 35 and 50 years old with alopecia areata. Some clones in this sample may be carry-over from other donors' samples. CDR3 sequence reads: CASSPRPGLVADTQYF. The CDR3 DNA sequence: TGTGCCAGCAGCCCGAGGCCGGGACTAGTTGCAGATACGCAGTATTTT.